This T cell receptor delta chain came from a study of γδ T cells in repeated Plasmodium falciparum infection. Trimming removed 0 bases from V and 0 bases from J; junction bases left unmatched: 17. Germline V gene data show CDR1 as GEAIGNYY and CDR2 as EKD. The CDR3 has 20 amino acids. Vgamma9/Vdelta2+ and Vdelta2-negative gammadelta T cells were flow-sorted from PBMC for bulk sequencing. TCRdb reanalysed the multiplex PCR reads with CATT. The repertoire holds 70,000 to 95,000 delta-chain clones, with over 1.1% as singletons. There are a few counts of this clone. TCRdb lists the protein of a much larger clone for this DNA, which differs at residue 14, so this is likely a read error; the protein given here is translated from the DNA itself.

The sequence was collected from a pool of human donors (malaria-infected and uninfected, not separated). The chain is built from TRDV2 and TRDJ1; 8 bases line up with TRDD3. The J gene, absent from TCRdb, was called here by matching the DNA to germline. Source material: gamma-delta T cells from blood. CDR3 sequence reads: CACDTIRVMGDAIHTDKLIF. The CDR3 coding sequence is TGTGCCTGTGACACCATACGGGTTATGGGGGATGCAATTCACACCGATAAACTCATCTTT.